This TCR beta chain was sequenced during a study of CD8+ T cells in alopecia areata. It was cDNA, reverse transcribed from extracted RNA, that served as the sequencing template. Here immunoSEQ multiplex PCR was the method, and the copy in TCRdb shows in-frame clones only, minus some. The sample lists roughly 250,000 clones; under 70% were seen once. Trimming stripped 8 bases from V and 5 bases from J, with 18 bases between. The CDR3 loop spans 14 amino acids. Germline loops: CDR1 SNHLY, CDR2 FYNNEI. This clone has only a few counts. The sample consisted of CD4+ T cells sorted from blood, taken at week 0. The chain recombines TRBV2 with TRBJ1-1, with no clear D. This TCR derives from a human donor with alopecia areata. CDR3 sequence reads: CASFFRDPGTEAFF. The CDR3 nucleotides read TGTGCCAGCTTTTTCCGGGATCCGGGGACTGAAGCTTTCTTT.